These T cell receptor beta chains were read from a single sample in a study of breast tumors, draining lymph nodes, adjacent tissues. TCRdb called the multiplex PCR reads again in MiXCR, with one record for every CDR3 protein. The repertoire has 290,000 or so distinct CDR3 sequences, around 30% of them found once; the top ten carry more than 0.85%. The sample comprised axillary lymph node tissue. The receptors here all came from a female donor with breast cancer. Some clones in this sample may be carry-over from other donors' samples. Each CDR3 is given with its conserved first and last residue. Each record gives: clone size, V gene, J gene, D gene, CDR3 protein, CDR3 DNA. The D gene is left open where the match is weak. The size field is filled for only some rows; it gives once, few, many or a size class.

clone_size: few
v_call: TRBV4-3
j_call: TRBJ1-2
d_call: -
cdr3_aa: CACSQDGRDNGAYGYTF
cdr3_nt: TGCGCCTGCAGCCAGGACGGCCGGGACAACGGGGCCTATGGCTACACCTTC

clone_size: many
v_call: TRBV10-3
j_call: TRBJ1-5
d_call: -
cdr3_aa: CAISESEHNPQHF
cdr3_nt: TGTGCCATCAGTGAGTCTGAGCACAACCCCCAGCATTTT

clone_size: -
v_call: TRBV5-5
j_call: TRBJ1-1
d_call: -
cdr3_aa: CASSFWVDAEAFF
cdr3_nt: TGTGCCAGCAGCTTTTGGGTCGACGCTGAAGCTTTCTTT

clone_size: -
v_call: TRBV6-1
j_call: TRBJ2-5
d_call: TRBD2
cdr3_aa: CASSRERGGTQYF
cdr3_nt: TGTGCCAGCAGTCGTGAGCGGGGCGGGACCCAGTACTTC

clone_size: many
v_call: TRBV20-1
j_call: TRBJ2-1
d_call: TRBD2
cdr3_aa: CSWREPPSYNEQFF
cdr3_nt: TGCAGTTGGCGGGAGCCCCCCTCCTACAATGAGCAGTTCTTC

clone_size: -
v_call: TRBV27
j_call: TRBJ1-2
d_call: TRBD1
cdr3_aa: CASSFRQGGYGYTF
cdr3_nt: TGTGCCAGCAGTTTTCGACAGGGCGGCTATGGCTACACCTTC

clone_size: many
v_call: TRBV20-1
j_call: TRBJ2-1
d_call: -
cdr3_aa: CSARGGAFGDNEQFF
cdr3_nt: TGCAGTGCTAGAGGAGGGGCTTTCGGGGACAATGAGCAGTTCTTC

clone_size: many
v_call: TRBV3-1
j_call: TRBJ2-5
d_call: TRBD2
cdr3_aa: CASSHGSGMVTETQYF
cdr3_nt: TGTGCCAGCAGCCACGGAAGCGGGATGGTTACAGAGACCCAGTACTTC

clone_size: -
v_call: TRBV5-6
j_call: TRBJ1-6
d_call: TRBD1
cdr3_aa: CASSGGTGNSPLHF
cdr3_nt: TGTGCCAGCAGCGGGGGGACAGGAAATTCACCCCTCCACTTT

clone_size: -
v_call: TRBV28
j_call: TRBJ1-2
d_call: -
cdr3_aa: CASSSGVLMVYGYTF
cdr3_nt: TGTGCCAGCAGTTCCGGGGTCTTAATGGTCTATGGCTACACCTTC

clone_size: once
v_call: TRBV5-1
j_call: TRBJ1-3
d_call: -
cdr3_aa: CASSLAGAAANSIYF
cdr3_nt: TGCGCCAGCAGCTTGGCTGGGGCTGCCGCCAATTCCATATATTTT

clone_size: many
v_call: TRBV6-5
j_call: TRBJ2-7
d_call: TRBD1
cdr3_aa: CASRPGQGSNWQYF
cdr3_nt: TGTGCCAGCAGACCGGGACAGGGCAGCAATTGGCAGTACTTC

clone_size: many
v_call: TRBV7-3
j_call: TRBJ2-1
d_call: -
cdr3_aa: CASSDTGSNNEQFF
cdr3_nt: TGTGCCAGCAGCGACACCGGGAGTAACAATGAGCAGTTCTTC

clone_size: many
v_call: TRBV12-5
j_call: TRBJ2-1
d_call: -
cdr3_aa: CASGLVRGNEQFF
cdr3_nt: TGTGCTAGTGGTTTGGTCCGGGGGAATGAGCAGTTCTTC

clone_size: many
v_call: TRBV12-5
j_call: TRBJ2-1
d_call: -
cdr3_aa: CASGWGTYNEQFF
cdr3_nt: TGTGCTAGTGGTTGGGGGACGTACAATGAGCAGTTCTTC

clone_size: -
v_call: TRBV25-1
j_call: TRBJ2-1
d_call: TRBD2
cdr3_aa: CASSQGPTTGLAGGVDEQFF
cdr3_nt: TGTGCCAGCAGCCAAGGACCGACCACGGGACTAGCGGGAGGCGTGGATGAGCAGTTCTTC

clone_size: many
v_call: TRBV7-8
j_call: TRBJ2-1
d_call: -
cdr3_aa: CASSFSREQFF
cdr3_nt: TGTGCCAGCAGCTTTAGCAGGGAGCAGTTCTTC

clone_size: many
v_call: TRBV15
j_call: TRBJ2-7
d_call: -
cdr3_aa: CATSRDKVAGRESGEQYF
cdr3_nt: TGTGCCACCAGCAGAGATAAGGTGGCAGGCCGAGAATCTGGGGAGCAGTACTTC

clone_size: -
v_call: TRBV18
j_call: TRBJ2-3
d_call: -
cdr3_aa: CASSFYARSTDTQYF
cdr3_nt: TGTGCCAGCTCCTTCTATGCCCGGAGCACAGATACGCAGTATTTT

clone_size: many
v_call: TRBV6-1
j_call: TRBJ1-2
d_call: -
cdr3_aa: CASIQGMATHF
cdr3_nt: TGTGCCAGCATTCAAGGAATGGCTACACACTTC

clone_size: -
v_call: TRBV20-1
j_call: TRBJ2-3
d_call: TRBD2
cdr3_aa: CSARGLAGDADTQYF
cdr3_nt: TGCAGTGCTAGGGGACTAGCGGGAGATGCAGATACGCAGTATTTT

clone_size: many
v_call: TRBV12-3/TRBV12-4
j_call: TRBJ2-7
d_call: TRBD2
cdr3_aa: CASSLALGLAGSYEQYF
cdr3_nt: TGTGCCAGCAGTTTAGCGCTAGGACTAGCCGGCTCCTACGAGCAGTACTTC

clone_size: few
v_call: TRBV6-5
j_call: TRBJ1-2
d_call: -
cdr3_aa: CASSHPSTKGSFYGYTF
cdr3_nt: TGTGCCAGCAGTCACCCCTCAACTAAGGGGTCTTTTTATGGCTACACCTTC

clone_size: -
v_call: TRBV18
j_call: TRBJ2-1
d_call: -
cdr3_aa: CASSQDMNEQFF
cdr3_nt: TGTGCCAGCTCACAGGACATGAATGAGCAGTTCTTC

clone_size: many
v_call: TRBV12-3/TRBV12-4
j_call: TRBJ1-5
d_call: -
cdr3_aa: CASSLVGDLCQPQHF
cdr3_nt: TGTGCCAGCAGTTTAGTTGGGGACCTGTGTCAGCCCCAGCATTTT

clone_size: many
v_call: TRBV5-4
j_call: TRBJ2-2
d_call: TRBD2
cdr3_aa: CASSLGREATGELFF
cdr3_nt: TGTGCCAGCAGCTTGGGGCGGGAGGCCACCGGGGAGCTGTTTTTT

clone_size: many
v_call: TRBV10-1
j_call: TRBJ2-1
d_call: -
cdr3_aa: CASSDPYNEQFF
cdr3_nt: TGCGCCAGCAGTGACCCGTACAATGAGCAGTTCTTC

clone_size: many
v_call: TRBV25-1
j_call: TRBJ1-2
d_call: TRBD1
cdr3_aa: CASPGVQGNYGYTF
cdr3_nt: TGTGCCAGCCCGGGGGTACAGGGGAACTATGGCTACACCTTC

clone_size: many
v_call: TRBV20-1
j_call: TRBJ1-6
d_call: -
cdr3_aa: CSAEQGVNSPLHF
cdr3_nt: TGCAGTGCTGAACAGGGTGTTAATTCACCCCTCCACTTT

clone_size: -
v_call: TRBV20-1
j_call: TRBJ2-1
d_call: -
cdr3_aa: CSAPNQGNEQFF
cdr3_nt: TGCAGTGCTCCGAACCAGGGTAATGAGCAGTTCTTC

clone_size: -
v_call: TRBV2
j_call: TRBJ1-3
d_call: -
cdr3_aa: CASSPKGLAGNTIYF
cdr3_nt: TGTGCCAGCAGTCCAAAGGGACTAGCGGGAAACACCATATATTTT

clone_size: many
v_call: TRBV20-1
j_call: TRBJ1-2
d_call: -
cdr3_aa: CSARDEGGSVYTF
cdr3_nt: TGCAGTGCTAGAGATGAGGGGGGGAGTGTCTACACCTTC

clone_size: many
v_call: TRBV5-6
j_call: TRBJ1-3
d_call: -
cdr3_aa: CASSLALGGALHGNTIYF
cdr3_nt: TGTGCCAGCAGCTTGGCCTTGGGAGGTGCTTTGCATGGAAACACCATATATTTT

clone_size: many
v_call: TRBV5-1
j_call: TRBJ2-6
d_call: TRBD1
cdr3_aa: CASSGGTGGSGANVLTF
cdr3_nt: TGCGCCAGCAGCGGGGGGACAGGGGGCTCTGGGGCCAACGTCCTGACTTTC

clone_size: many
v_call: TRBV10-3
j_call: TRBJ2-7
d_call: TRBD1
cdr3_aa: CAIGTGATGEQYF
cdr3_nt: TGTGCCATTGGGACAGGAGCTACAGGCGAGCAGTACTTC

clone_size: many
v_call: TRBV6-6
j_call: TRBJ2-7
d_call: -
cdr3_aa: CASSMSLSYEQYF
cdr3_nt: TGTGCCAGCAGCATGTCTCTCTCCTACGAGCAGTACTTC

clone_size: many
v_call: TRBV11-3
j_call: TRBJ2-7
d_call: -
cdr3_aa: CASSPSGRSYEQYF
cdr3_nt: TGTGCCAGCAGCCCCTCCGGACGCTCTTACGAGCAGTACTTC

clone_size: -
v_call: TRBV10-3
j_call: TRBJ2-2
d_call: -
cdr3_aa: CAISAERELFF
cdr3_nt: TGTGCCATCAGTGCTGAGCGGGAGCTGTTTTTT

clone_size: few
v_call: TRBV5-8
j_call: TRBJ2-5
d_call: -
cdr3_aa: CASSPDSSRGGETQYF
cdr3_nt: TGTGCCAGCAGCCCGGACAGCTCCAGAGGGGGGGAGACCCAGTACTTC

clone_size: -
v_call: TRBV30
j_call: TRBJ2-1
d_call: -
cdr3_aa: CAWSFGVGSYNEQFF
cdr3_nt: TGTGCCTGGTCCTTCGGGGTTGGCTCCTACAATGAGCAGTTCTTC

clone_size: few
v_call: TRBV18
j_call: TRBJ2-1
d_call: TRBD2
cdr3_aa: CASSPTLAGENEQFF
cdr3_nt: TGTGCCAGCTCACCGACGCTAGCGGGAGAGAATGAGCAGTTCTTC

clone_size: many
v_call: TRBV7-2
j_call: TRBJ2-5
d_call: -
cdr3_aa: CASSLFVSGRETQYF
cdr3_nt: TGTGCCAGCAGCTTATTTGTATCGGGGCGGGAGACCCAGTACTTC

clone_size: -
v_call: TRBV19
j_call: TRBJ2-2
d_call: -
cdr3_aa: CASSIGGAGTGELFF
cdr3_nt: TGTGCCAGTAGTATAGGAGGGGCAGGGACCGGGGAGCTGTTTTTT

clone_size: many
v_call: TRBV20-1
j_call: TRBJ2-7
d_call: -
cdr3_aa: CSARGPNGESYEQYF
cdr3_nt: TGCAGTGCTAGGGGGCCAAATGGGGAGTCCTACGAGCAGTACTTC

clone_size: many
v_call: TRBV7-9
j_call: TRBJ2-1
d_call: -
cdr3_aa: CASSLALAGYNEQFF
cdr3_nt: TGTGCCAGCAGCTTAGCCCTCGCAGGGTACAATGAGCAGTTCTTC

clone_size: few
v_call: TRBV28
j_call: TRBJ2-3
d_call: -
cdr3_aa: CASSPGWVVTDTQYF
cdr3_nt: TGTGCCAGCAGTCCTGGTTGGGTGGTCACAGATACGCAGTATTTT